This section outlines one TCR beta chain sequence together with its context. Its matching antigen is unknown. PCR primers comprised 60 Vbeta and 13 Jbeta primers. TCRdb's copy holds only in-frame clones and misses some; the assay was immunoSEQ multiplex PCR. In the table there are roughly 190,000 clones, roughly 60% of which are singletons. The record originates from a study of cytomegalovirus exposure and HLA in healthy donors. Study conclusions and caveats: An assumption of roughly uniform sequencing depth across donors underlay the presence/absence analyses.

CDR3 size: 12 residues. With 5 bases removed from V and 5 bases from J, the gap between germline ends came to 9 bases. Germline CDR1 is MNHEY and CDR2 is SVGAGI. Donors were ostensibly healthy at sampling, although undocumented immune exposures were probable. This chain connects TRBV6-5 to TRBJ1-2; D is uncertain. This TCR came from a man between 40 and 49 years old in good health and CMV-seronegative. The sequenced material came from PBMCs. CDR3 protein: CASSPGPYGYTF. The CDR3 DNA reads TGTGCCAGCAGTCCGGGTCCGTATGGCTACACCTTC.